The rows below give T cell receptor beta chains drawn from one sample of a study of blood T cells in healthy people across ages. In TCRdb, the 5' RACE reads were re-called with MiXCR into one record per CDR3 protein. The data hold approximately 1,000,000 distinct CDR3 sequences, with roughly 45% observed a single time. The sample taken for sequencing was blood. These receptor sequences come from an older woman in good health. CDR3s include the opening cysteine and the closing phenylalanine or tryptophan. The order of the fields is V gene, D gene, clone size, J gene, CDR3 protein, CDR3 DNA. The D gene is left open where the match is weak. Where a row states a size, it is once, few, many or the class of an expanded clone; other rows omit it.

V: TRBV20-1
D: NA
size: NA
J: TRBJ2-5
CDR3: CSARGTAGEETQYF
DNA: TGCAGTGCTAGAGGAACGGCAGGGGAAGAGACCCAGTACTTC

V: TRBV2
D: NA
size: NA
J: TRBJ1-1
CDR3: CASRPQLNTEAFF
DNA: TGTGCCAGCAGACCTCAGCTGAACACTGAAGCTTTCTTT

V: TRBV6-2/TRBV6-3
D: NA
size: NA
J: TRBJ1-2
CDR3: CASSATDNYGYTF
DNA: TGTGCCAGCAGTGCTACAGATAACTATGGCTACACCTTC

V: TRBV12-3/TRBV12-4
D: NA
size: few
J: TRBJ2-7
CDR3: CASSSTRDKYYEQYF
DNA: TGTGCCAGCAGTTCGACCCGGGACAAGTACTACGAGCAGTACTTC

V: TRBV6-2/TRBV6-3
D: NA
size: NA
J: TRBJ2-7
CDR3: CASRTTETGILAYEQYF
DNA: TGTGCCAGCAGGACGACCGAAACCGGGATTTTGGCCTACGAGCAGTACTTC

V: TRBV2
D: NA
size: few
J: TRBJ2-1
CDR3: CASSVCSYNEQFF
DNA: TGTGCCAGCAGTGTCTGCTCCTACAATGAGCAGTTCTTC

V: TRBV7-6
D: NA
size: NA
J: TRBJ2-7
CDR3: CASSQQTPGEQYF
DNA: TGTGCCAGCAGTCAACAAACGCCGGGTGAGCAGTACTTC

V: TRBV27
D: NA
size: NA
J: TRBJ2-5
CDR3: CASSRGGGRAYPEEQYF
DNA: TGTGCCAGCAGCCGCGGTGGTGGTCGGGCCTACCCCGAGGAGCAGTACTTC

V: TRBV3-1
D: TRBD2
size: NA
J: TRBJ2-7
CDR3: CASSQRLAGSYEQYF
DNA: TGTGCCAGCAGCCAAAGGCTAGCGGGATCCTACGAGCAGTACTTC

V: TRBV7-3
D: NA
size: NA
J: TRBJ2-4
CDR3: CASSLTGGVENIQYF
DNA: TGTGCCAGCAGCTTAACAGGGGGGGTGGAAAACATTCAGTACTTC

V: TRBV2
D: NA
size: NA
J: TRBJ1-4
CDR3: CASSPTSGEKLFF
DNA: TGTGCCAGCAGCCCGACATCGGGTGAAAAACTGTTTTTT

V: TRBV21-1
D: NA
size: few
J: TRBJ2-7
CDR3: CASSKPPRDRGQYEQYF
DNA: TGTGCCAGCAGCAAGCCCCCCCGGGACAGGGGGCAATACGAGCAGTACTTC

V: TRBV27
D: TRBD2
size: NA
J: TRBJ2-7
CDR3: CASSRSGSSHEQYF
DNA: TGTGCCAGCAGTCGTAGCGGGAGTTCACACGAGCAGTACTTC

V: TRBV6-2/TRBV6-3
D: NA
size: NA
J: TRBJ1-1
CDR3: CASTERHLLSEAFF
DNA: TGTGCCAGCACCGAAAGACACCTATTGTCTGAAGCTTTCTTT

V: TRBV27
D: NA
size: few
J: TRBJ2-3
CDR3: CASSVDHSTDTQYF
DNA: TGTGCCAGCAGTGTAGACCATAGCACAGATACGCAGTATTTT

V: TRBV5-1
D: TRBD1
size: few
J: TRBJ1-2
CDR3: CASSLGTGNNYGYTF
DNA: TGCGCCAGCAGCTTGGGGACAGGGAACAACTATGGCTACACCTTC

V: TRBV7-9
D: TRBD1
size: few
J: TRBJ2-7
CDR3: CASNSGTGTGEQYF
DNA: TGTGCCAGCAACTCAGGGACAGGGACTGGCGAGCAGTACTTC

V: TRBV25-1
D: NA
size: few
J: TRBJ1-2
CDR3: CASTRDGANYGYTF
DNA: TGTGCCAGCACTAGGGACGGAGCTAACTATGGCTACACCTTC

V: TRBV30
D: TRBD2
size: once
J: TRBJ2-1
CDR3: CAWSPLLAGVPNEQFF
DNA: TGTGCCTGGAGCCCCTTGTTAGCGGGAGTCCCAAATGAGCAGTTCTTC

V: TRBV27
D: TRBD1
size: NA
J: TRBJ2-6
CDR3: CASRRTGGLSGANVLTF
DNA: TGTGCCAGCAGGCGGACAGGGGGCCTCTCTGGGGCCAACGTCCTGACTTTC

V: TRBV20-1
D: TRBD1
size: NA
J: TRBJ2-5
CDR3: CSATPGQGTAISQETQYF
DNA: TGCAGTGCCACGCCGGGACAGGGCACTGCCATTTCCCAAGAGACCCAGTACTTC

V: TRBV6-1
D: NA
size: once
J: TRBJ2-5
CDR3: CAGSAGSGEETQYF
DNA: TGTGCCGGTTCCGCGGGCTCCGGGGAAGAGACCCAGTACTTC

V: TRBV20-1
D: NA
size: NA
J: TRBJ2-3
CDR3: CSASSPQSTDTQYF
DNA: TGCAGTGCTAGTAGTCCCCAGAGCACAGATACGCAGTATTTT

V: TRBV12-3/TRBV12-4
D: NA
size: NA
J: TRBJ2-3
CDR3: CASSPTGEGTQYF
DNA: TGTGCCAGCAGCCCAACAGGGGAGGGTACGCAGTATTTT

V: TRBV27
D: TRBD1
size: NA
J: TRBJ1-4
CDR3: CASSRQGWNNEKLFF
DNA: TGTGCCAGCTCCAGACAGGGATGGAACAATGAAAAACTGTTTTTT